These T cell receptor beta chains were read from a single sample in a study of CD4+ T cells in melanoma. TCRdb keeps only in-frame clones here, not all; method: immunoSEQ multiplex PCR. Among roughly 120,000 clones listed, around 92% were seen once. Sequencing was done on a sample of peripheral blood. Receptor source: a human donor with melanoma. The CDR3 runs from the conserved cysteine through the conserved F or W. D genes are given only for firm matches. Part of the rows lack a size; the others show once, few, many or a class for expanded clones.

v_call	d_call	clone_size	j_call	cdr3_length	cdr3_aa	cdr3_nt
TRBV4-1	.	.	TRBJ2-2	15	CASRLSSLITGELFF	TGCGCCAGCAGACTATCTAGTTTAATTACCGGGGAGCTGTTTTTT
TRBV7-9	.	.	TRBJ1-2	13	CASSLESVHGYTF	TGTGCCAGCAGCTTGGAATCTGTTCATGGCTACACCTTC
TRBV2	.	.	TRBJ2-7	16	CASSFGIGGGAIKQYF	TGTGCCAGCAGTTTTGGAATCGGAGGGGGCGCAATCAAGCAGTACTTC
TRBV7-3	.	.	TRBJ2-1	15	CASSLMGAGYNEQFF	TGTGCCAGCAGCTTAATGGGAGCGGGTTACAATGAGCAGTTCTTC
TRBV7-2	TRBD1	.	TRBJ1-1	15	CASSYRQGGNTEAFF	TGTGCCAGCAGCTACCGACAGGGGGGGAACACTGAAGCTTTCTTT
TRBV18	.	once	TRBJ1-1	14	CASSPSERRTEAFF	TGTGCCAGCTCACCATCAGAAAGGAGGACTGAAGCTTTCTTT
TRBV6-6	TRBD2	.	TRBJ2-1	15	CASSYEGGTYNEQFF	TGTGCCAGCAGTTACGAGGGAGGGACCTACAATGAGCAGTTCTTC
TRBV11-2	TRBD1	.	TRBJ2-5	15	CASSLMGQDWKTQYF	TGTGCCAGCAGCTTAATGGGACAGGATTGGAAGACCCAGTACTTC
TRBV28	.	.	TRBJ2-4	14	CASSLGADKNIQYF	TGTGCCAGCAGTTTGGGGGCGGACAAAAACATTCAGTACTTC
TRBV27	TRBD2	.	TRBJ2-3	17	CASRRLAGDDSTDTQYF	TGTGCCAGCAGACGACTAGCGGGAGATGATAGCACAGATACGCAGTATTTT
TRBV7-2	.	.	TRBJ2-5	13	CASSLVGGETQYF	TGTGCCAGCAGCTTAGTTGGGGGGGAGACCCAGTACTTC
TRBV6-5	.	.	TRBJ1-2	12	CASSYGGYGYTF	TGTGCCAGCAGTTACGGGGGCTACGGCTACACCTTC
TRBV9	.	.	TRBJ2-1	16	CASSAPAGHSYNEQFF	TGTGCCAGCAGCGCCCCTGCCGGGCACTCCTACAATGAGCAGTTCTTC
TRBV7-2	.	.	TRBJ1-1	14	CASSFGGAWAEAFF	TGTGCCAGCAGCTTTGGCGGGGCATGGGCTGAAGCTTTCTTT
TRBV5-1	.	once	TRBJ2-1	13	CASSPLQYNEQFF	TGCGCCAGCAGCCCCCTTCAGTACAATGAGCAGTTCTTC
TRBV28	TRBD1	.	TRBJ2-3	18	CASSSFTGQGSSTDTQYF	TGTGCCAGCAGTTCTTTTACTGGACAGGGTTCTAGCACAGATACGCAGTATTTT
TRBV7-2	.	.	TRBJ2-5	14	CASSLALGWETQYF	TGTGCCAGCAGCTTAGCTTTAGGGTGGGAGACCCAGTACTTC
TRBV29-1	.	.	TRBJ1-1	12	CSVEREDTEAFF	TGCAGCGTTGAGCGGGAGGACACTGAAGCTTTCTTT
TRBV7-8	.	once	TRBJ2-7	14	CASSLTGKRYEQYF	TGTGCCAGCAGCTTAACAGGGAAGCGCTACGAGCAGTACTTC
TRBV7-3	.	.	TRBJ2-2	18	CASSPEAWTGSNTGELFF	TGTGCCAGCAGCCCCGAGGCATGGACCGGATCGAACACCGGGGAGCTGTTTTTT
TRBV7-9	.	.	TRBJ2-2	18	CASSPPVEGGVNTGELFF	TGTGCCAGCAGCCCCCCCGTTGAAGGGGGAGTGAACACCGGGGAGCTGTTTTTT
TRBV29-1	.	.	TRBJ2-1	12	CSILSVAGERFF	TGCAGCATCTTGAGTGTAGCCGGAGAACGGTTCTTC